These 25 T cell receptor beta chains originate from one sample sequenced in a study of T cells in Graves' hyperthyroidism and ophthalmopathy. RNA transcripts gave rise to amplified TCR beta CDR3 regions. First-round RT-PCR targeting the TCR CDR3 was performed with the HTBI primer set. A single record per CDR3 protein comes from TCRdb applying MiXCR to the multiplex PCR reads. The sample lists approximately 600,000 distinct CDR3 sequences; about a sixth were seen once. The specimen sequenced was blood. The receptors were gathered from a woman in her thirties with Graves' hyperthyroidism.

J is TRBJ2-5 and V is TRBV5-6, with 8 bases lining up with TRBD2. J was trimmed by 5 bases and V by 4 bases; bases with no gene match: 4. The CDR3 is 13 amino acids. CDR1 SGHDT and CDR2 YYEEEE come from the germline V gene. The CDR3 nucleotides read TGTGCCAGCAGCATAGCGGGATTGGAGACCCAGTACTTC. Amino acids: CASSIAGLETQYF.

In its sample, this clonotype was seen many times. The chain recombines TRBV5-1 with TRBJ2-3; D uncertain. This CDR3 has 13 residues. V shed 0 bases and J shed 3 bases, with 5 bases lying between them. Germline V gives CDR1 SGHRS, CDR2 YFSETQ. The CDR3 region is CASSLEFTDTQYF. CDR3 sequence (DNA): TGCGCCAGCAGCTTGGAATTTACAGATACGCAGTATTTT.

This clonotype was detected only a few times. This chain links TRBV7-9 with TRBJ2-3, with D uncertain. The CDR3 loop spans 14 amino acids. V shed 3 bases and J shed 5 bases, with 12 bases lying between them. Germline V gene lookup returns CDR1 SEHNR and CDR2 FQNEAQ (reference sequence). CDR3 in DNA: TGTGCCAGCAGCTTTCTTACGGGTGGAGATACGCAGTATTTT. It specifies CASSFLTGGDTQYF. The full variable domain, rest sourced from reference TRBV7-9 and TRBJ2-3, is DTGVSQNPRHKITKRGQNVTFRCDPISEHNRLYWYRQTLGQGPEFLTYFQNEAQLEKSRLLSDRFSAERPKGSFSTLEIQRTEQGDSAMYLCASSFLTGGDTQYFGPGTRLTVL.

This clonotype has a handful of counts. V is TRBV27 and J is TRBJ2-7, with D possibly being TRBD1 (6 bases). The V end was cut by 3 bases, the J end by 2 bases, with 11 bases between. CDR1 is MNHEY, CDR2 SMNVEV, per germline (reference sequence). The CDR3 totals 14 residues. In DNA, the CDR3 is TGTGCCAGCAGTTTTGGACAGTCCACCTACGAGCAGTACTTC. Translated: CASSFGQSTYEQYF.

The rearrangement links TRBV7-2 to TRBJ2-2; D remains ambiguous. Trimming took off 2 bases at V and 11 bases at J, with 15 bases between the two ends. The CDR3 contains 14 residues. Germline CDR1 reads SGHTA; CDR2 reads FQGNSA. This chain's CDR3 is CASSLKILRGELFF. CDR3 nucleotide sequence: TGTGCCAGCAGCTTAAAAATTCTTCGCGGCGAGCTGTTTTTT.

There are many counts of this clonotype. This chain joins TRBV7-9 and TRBJ2-1; D possibly uses TRBD1 or TRBD2 (5 bases each). The CDR3 is made up of 12 amino acids. Trimming took off 6 bases at V and 8 bases at J, with 11 bases between the two ends. Germline CDR1 reads SEHNR; CDR2 reads FQNEAQ (reference sequence). CDR3 DNA sequence: TGTGCCAGCAGTTTACGGGGCGATGAGCAGTTCTTC. Its translation is CASSLRGDEQFF.

The V gene is TRBV20-1, the J gene TRBJ1-2; 8 bases are a match to TRBD1. The CDR3 runs to 12 residues. V lost 4 bases, J lost 8 bases, and 6 bases stayed unmatched. Germline V gene data show CDR1 as DFQATT and CDR2 as SNEGSKA (reference sequence). The CDR3 DNA follows: TGCAGTGCTACCCCAGGGGGCATGGGCTACACCTTC. Translated: CSATPGGMGYTF.

This clonotype was counted at least ten times. The V call is TRBV12-3 or TRBV12-4, the J call TRBJ1-5, with D hard to call. Trimming took 5 bases from V and 2 from J, leaving 7 bases between them. The CDR3 loop spans 13 amino acids. CDR3 sequence (DNA): TGTGCCAGCAGTCTAAACGGCAATCAGCCCCAGCATTTT. Amino acid sequence: CASSLNGNQPQHF.

The chain has TRBV7-3 and TRBJ2-2, with no clear D. The CDR3 extends over 13 amino acids. Deletions cut 2 bases from V and 6 bases from J, with 7 bases between. The V gene's germline CDR1 is SGHTA and CDR2 FQGTGA. The CDR3 spells CASSLEFSGELFF. Written as DNA, the CDR3 is TGTGCCAGCAGCTTAGAGTTCTCCGGGGAGCTGTTTTTT.

This clonotype turned up a few times. A much larger clone is a single base away; this may be a read error. The chain combines TRBV28 with TRBJ1-2; D perhaps matches TRBD1 (6 bases). Trimming took 7 bases from V and 4 from J, leaving 19 bases between them. The CDR3 length is 15 residues. Germline V lookup: CDR1 MDHEN, CDR2 SYDVKM. The DNA for the CDR3 is TGTGCCAGCACCGGCGGGGGCAGGGGCCTCTATGGCTACACCTTC. Protein sequence: CASTGGGRGLYGYTF.

There are many counts of this clonotype. The V gene is TRBV27, the J gene TRBJ2-2; D ambiguous. CDR3 length: 12 amino acids. The germline V gene has CDR1 MNHEY and CDR2 SMNVEV (reference sequence). V was shortened by 6 bases and J by 6 bases, with 8 bases between the two germline ends. CDR3 protein: CASSLRAGELFF. The CDR3 region has the DNA TGTGCCAGCAGCTTACGGGCCGGGGAGCTGTTTTTT.

For this clonotype: The junction departs from the called germline gene at one end, perhaps through a read error. V is TRBV9 and J is TRBJ2-3, with D perhaps TRBD2 (5 bases). The CDR3 is 14 amino acids. Germline CDR1 SGDLS, CDR2 YYNGEE. The CDR3 sequence is CTSSITGSTDTQYF. CDR3 bases: TGTACCAGCTCTATAACGGGGTCGACAGATACGCAGTATTTT.

This clonotype was detected only a few times. The gene calls are TRBV9 and TRBJ2-2; D is unresolved. The CDR3 consists of 12 residues. Trimming shortened V by 0 bases and J by 9 bases, and 6 bases separated the two germline ends. Germline CDR1 and CDR2: SGDLS and YYNGEE. The DNA for the CDR3 is TGTGCCAGCAGCGTAGAACAGAGGGAGCTGTTTTTT. It codes for CASSVEQRELFF.

This clonotype was observed a few times. The rearrangement uses TRBV3-1 and TRBJ2-2; 10 bases line up with TRBD1. CDR1 and CDR2 (germline): LGHDT, YNNKEL (reference sequence). This CDR3 has 18 amino acids. J gave up 2 bases and V 1 base, and 7 bases lay outside the gene matches. CDR3 DNA: TGTGCCAGCAGCCAAGGCGACAGGGGGCATAGTAACACCGGGGAGCTGTTTTTT. Translation: CASSQGDRGHSNTGELFF.

This clonotype appeared many times. The gene calls are TRBV29-1 and TRBJ1-2, with 12 nucleotides matching TRBD1. The CDR3 consists of 15 residues. V gave up 6 bases and J gave up 8 bases; unmatched junction bases: 13. Germline V gene sequence: CDR1 SQVTM, CDR2 ANQGSEA. The CDR3 protein is CSVATAGQGASGYTF. DNA of the CDR3: TGCAGCGTGGCAACCGCGGGACAGGGGGCGAGCGGCTACACCTTC.

In its sample, this clonotype was seen many times. This rearrangement joins TRBV11-2 to TRBJ1-1; tentatively, D is TRBD1 (5 bases). Germline assignment: CDR1 SGHAT and CDR2 FQNNGV. V was clipped by 5 bases and J by 5 bases, with 18 bases between them. This CDR3 contains 15 residues. CDR3 coding DNA: TGTGCCAGCAGCCGATGGGCGGGGGAGAGAACTGAAGCTTTCTTT. Translated, it gives CASSRWAGERTEAFF. Filled out from reference TRBV11-2 and TRBJ1-1, the complete variable domain reads EAGVAQSPRYKIIEKRQSVAFWCNPISGHATLYWYQQILGQGPKLLIQFQNNGVVDDSQLPKDRFSAERLKGVDSTLKIQPAKLEDSAVYLCASSRWAGERTEAFFGQGTRLTVV.

This clonotype was recorded many times. The chain couples TRBV28 to TRBJ2-5; 10 bases line up with TRBD1. Germline lookup yields CDR1 MDHEN and CDR2 SYDVKM. The V segment lost 6 bases and the J segment 4 bases; nucleotides outside the gene matches: 11. This CDR3 is 16 amino acids long. The CDR3 protein is CASSYWGQGTSETQYF. CDR3 DNA sequence: TGTGCCAGCAGCTACTGGGGACAGGGGACATCAGAGACCCAGTACTTC.

This clonotype was recorded a few times. The rearrangement joins TRBV19 to TRBJ2-7; TRBD2 might be the D (6 bases). Germline V gene data show CDR1 as LNHDA and CDR2 as SQIVND (reference sequence). V lost 5 bases, J lost 2 bases, and 13 bases lay in between. This CDR3 spans 14 amino acids. CDR3 coding DNA: TGTGCCAGTAGTGCCCCCGGAGGGGCCTACGAGCAGTACTTC. It yields the protein CASSAPGGAYEQYF.

This CDR3 is CASSLEAGTNIQYF. CDR3 in DNA: TGTGCCAGCAGCTTGGAGGCAGGGACAAACATTCAGTACTTC. The chain is built from TRBV5-5 and TRBJ2-4; D may match TRBD1 or TRBD2 (5 bases each). V was cut by 0 bases and J by 6 bases, with 10 bases left in between. This CDR3 comprises 14 residues. Looked up from germline, CDR1 is SGHKS and CDR2 is YYEKEE (reference sequence). Using reference TRBV5-5 and TRBJ2-4 for the parts outside the CDR3, the full variable domain is DAGVTQSPTHLIKTRGQQVTLRCSPISGHKSVSWYQQVLGQGPQFIFQYYEKEERGRGNFPDRFSARQFPNYSSELNVNALLLGDSALYLCASSLEAGTNIQYFGAGTRLSVL.

Ten or more counts support this clonotype. The rearrangement uses TRBV28 and TRBJ1-2, with D perhaps TRBD1 (6 bases). CDR1 and CDR2 (germline): MDHEN, SYDVKM. The CDR3 covers 12 residues. The V end lost 7 bases, the J end lost 6 bases, and 12 bases lay between the germline ends. The CDR3 DNA is TGTGCCAGCACCTCCTCAGGGGATGGCTACACCTTC. This encodes CASTSSGDGYTF.

This clonotype was detected many times. The chain combines TRBV19 with TRBJ2-1, with D hard to call. This CDR3 has 11 amino acids. From germline, CDR1 is LNHDA and CDR2 SQIVND (reference sequence). The V end was cut by 9 bases, the J end by 7 bases, with 10 bases between. In nucleotides, the CDR3 is TGTGCCAGCGAGAGGTCTAATGAGCAGTTCTTC. Protein: CASERSNEQFF.

This clonotype has ten or more counts. The chain recombines TRBV7-2 with TRBJ2-3, with D perhaps TRBD2 (6 bases). In germline, CDR1 is SGHTA, CDR2 FQGNSA. CDR3 length: 13 residues. V was cut by 9 bases and J by 2 bases, with 12 bases left in between. The CDR3 DNA sequence: TGTGCCAGAGGTGGAGGGATCACAGATACGCAGTATTTT. Its translation is CARGGGITDTQYF.

This clonotype has only a few counts. A junction boundary mismatches the germline segment, possibly from a read error. The V call is TRBV19, the J call TRBJ1-1; D is unresolved. This CDR3 region has 15 residues. Germline-derived CDR1 and CDR2 are LNHDA and SQIVND (reference sequence). CDR3 in amino acids: CASSTDTTLNTEAFF. For the CDR3, the DNA is TGTGCCAGTAGTACCGACACGACCTTGAACACTGAGGCTTTCTTT. Drawing the rest from reference TRBV19 and TRBJ1-1, the complete variable domain is DGGITQSPKYLFRKEGQNVTLSCEQNLNHDAMYWYRQDPGQGLRLIYYSQIVNDFQKGDIAEGYSVSREKKESFPLTVTSAQKNPTAFYLCASSTDTTLNTEAFFGQGTRLTVV.

This clonotype was found many times. The chain recombines TRBV20-1 with TRBJ1-1; 7 nucleotides align to TRBD1. The CDR3 is 12 amino acids. Germline trimming cut 5 bases from V and 5 bases from J; bases unmatched to any gene: 5. Germline V CDR1 and CDR2: DFQATT, SNEGSKA (reference sequence). Here the CDR3 DNA reads TGCAGTGCTCACGACAGGGAGACTGAAGCTTTCTTT. Its protein product is CSAHDRETEAFF.

This clonotype was counted at least ten times. The chain recombines TRBV12-3 or TRBV12-4 with TRBJ2-1; 12 nucleotides line up with TRBD2. This CDR3 has 16 amino acids. Trimming removed 5 bases from V and 5 bases from J; junction bases left unmatched: 7. The DNA for the CDR3 is TGTGCCAGCAGTCCCAGACTAGCGGGAGCCCACAATGAGCAGTTCTTC. Translation: CASSPRLAGAHNEQFF.